A single sample gave rise to the 15 T cell receptor beta chains below, sequenced in a study of blood T cell repertoires in COVID-19. Clones were read by immunoSEQ multiplex PCR, and TCRdb kept only the in-frame ones, dropping some. The repertoire includes tens of thousands of clones, around 75% of them detected once, and about a quarter sits in the top ten. Sample: peripheral blood. Receptors originate from a human donor in a cohort sampled during active COVID-19.

The V call is TRBV4-1, the J call TRBJ2-1, with TRBD1 matching over 10 bases. Germline CDR1 reads MGHRA; CDR2 reads YSYEKL. J lost 7 bases, V lost 2 bases, and 8 bases had no gene match. CDR3 size: 16 residues. In DNA, the CDR3 is TGCGCCAGCAGCCAATCCGGACAGGGGGTGGGGAATGAGCAGTTCTTC. Residues: CASSQSGQGVGNEQFF.

This clone was counted only a few times. V and J are TRBV19 and TRBJ2-7, with TRBD2 identical over 8 bases. CDR1 and CDR2 (germline): LNHDA, SQIVND (reference sequence). The CDR3 sequence is 15 residues long. V lost 3 bases, J lost 4 bases, and 8 bases stayed unmatched. As DNA, the CDR3 is TGTGCCAGTAGTATCGGGGGGGCCGGGGTTTACGAGCAGTACTTC. Translation: CASSIGGAGVYEQYF.

This sequence joins TRBV6-4 and TRBJ1-5; D gene unclear. Trimming pared 8 bases from V and 1 base from J, leaving 9 bases between. The germline gives CDR1 MRHNA, CDR2 SNTAGT. This CDR3 region has 13 residues. The CDR3 DNA reads as TGTGCCAGCGCCGGGGAAAGCAATCAGCCCCAGCATTTT. This codes for CASAGESNQPQHF.

This chain joins TRBV7-9 and TRBJ2-3, with 7 positions matching TRBD2. CDR1 and CDR2 from the germline V gene are SEHNR and FQNEAQ (reference sequence). J was trimmed by 1 base and V by 5 bases; bases with no gene match: 3. The CDR3 contains 14 residues. Here the CDR3 reads CASSTTSGTDTQYF. The CDR3 DNA reads as TGTGCCAGCAGCACCACTAGCGGCACAGATACGCAGTATTTT.

The gene calls are TRBV19 and TRBJ2-1, with TRBD2 matching over 7 bases. V shed 7 bases, J shed 8 bases, and the junction held 11 bases outside the gene matches. The CDR3 totals 14 residues. Germline CDR1 LNHDA, CDR2 SQIVND (reference sequence). The CDR3 bases are TGTGCCAGTAAGTGGGGCGGGAGTAGTGATGAGCAGTTCTTC. Amino acid sequence: CASKWGGSSDEQFF.

The chain couples TRBV30 to TRBJ2-1, with D possibly TRBD2 on 7 matching bases. Germline lookup yields CDR1 GTSNPN and CDR2 SVGIG (reference sequence). Trimming removed 4 bases at V and 7 bases at J, with 17 bases between. The length of the CDR3 is 14 residues. CDR3 amino acids: CAWNQGGDLNEQFF. The DNA of the CDR3 is TGTGCCTGGAATCAAGGGGGGGACTTAAATGAGCAGTTCTTC.

This chain joins TRBV5-1 and TRBJ2-7; TRBD1 might be the D (6 bases). CDR1 and CDR2 (germline): SGHRS, YFSETQ. This CDR3 has 13 amino acids. V lost 5 bases, J lost 5 bases, and 14 bases lay in between. CDR3 bases: TGCGCCAGCAGGCCAGGGGTAGCCCACGAGCAGTACTTC. Amino acids: CASRPGVAHEQYF.

The V and J genes are TRBV25-1 and TRBJ1-5; D not resolved. V was clipped by 5 bases and J by 0 bases, with 14 bases between them. From germline, CDR1 is MGHDK and CDR2 SYGVNS. This CDR3 has 16 residues. The CDR3 protein is CASSTSDADSNQPQHF. For the CDR3, the DNA is TGTGCCAGCAGTACCTCCGACGCGGATAGCAATCAGCCCCAGCATTTT.

The chain links TRBV2 to TRBJ2-5; no reliable D call. The germline V and J ends were trimmed by 6 bases and 0 bases, with 5 bases remaining between them. The germline V gene encodes CDR1 SNHLY and CDR2 FYNNEI. The CDR3 length is 12 residues. This chain's CDR3 is CASSPNQETQYF. CDR3 sequence (DNA): TGTGCCAGCAGCCCCAACCAAGAGACCCAGTACTTC. Full variable domain (outside the CDR3, taken from reference TRBV2 and TRBJ2-5): EPEVTQTPSHQVTQMGQEVILRCVPISNHLYFYWYRQILGQKVEFLVSFYNNEISEKSEIFDDQFSVERPDGSNFTLKIRSTKLEDSAMYFCASSPNQETQYFGPGTRLLVL.

The count of this clone is one. The CDR3 DNA sequence: TGTGCCAGCAGCCAAGGGACAGGGGAGGGGGAGACCCAGTACTTC. Translating it yields CASSQGTGEGETQYF. The chain carries TRBV3-1 (or the pseudogene TRBV3-2) and TRBJ2-5; 9 positions match TRBD1. Per the germline V gene, CDR1 is LGHDT and CDR2 is YNNKEL (reference sequence). The CDR3 is 15 residues long. V shed 1 base and J 5 bases; nucleotides not matched to a gene: 5.

The sample holds a few counts of this clone. The CDR3 coding sequence is TGTGCCATCAGTGGGACAGGGGTTCAGCCCCAGCATTTT. Translated: CAISGTGVQPQHF. This chain joins TRBV10-3 and TRBJ1-5; 9 bases are shared with TRBD1. The CDR3 contains 13 residues. V dropped 4 bases and J dropped 6; count of bases not matched to a gene: 1. CDR1 is ENHRY and CDR2 is SYGVKD in the germline V gene.

V gene TRBV7-2 combines with J gene TRBJ2-2; 8 bases agree with TRBD1. Germline lookup yields CDR1 SGHTA and CDR2 FQGNSA. J gave up 5 bases and V 4 bases, and 12 bases lay outside the gene matches. The CDR3 is made up of 17 amino acids. For the CDR3, the DNA is TGTGCCAGCAGCTCCTCCGCTGACAGGGGCCGGACCGGGGAGCTGTTTTTT. Protein product: CASSSSADRGRTGELFF.

In its sample, this clone was seen once. The chain joins TRBV5-1 to TRBJ2-5; D uncertain. The CDR3 extends over 13 amino acids. Germline V gene data show CDR1 as SGHRS and CDR2 as YFSETQ. Trimming took 4 bases from V and 4 from J, leaving 11 bases between them. In DNA form, the CDR3 reads TGCGCCAGCAGCCCCTCCCCTGTAGAGACCCAGTACTTC. Encoded protein: CASSPSPVETQYF.

The V gene is TRBV7-9, the J gene TRBJ1-2, with D perhaps matching TRBD1 (6 bases). The CDR3 is made up of 19 amino acids. CDR1 is SEHNR and CDR2 is FQNEAQ in the germline V gene (reference sequence). V was pared by 4 bases and J by 5 bases, with 29 bases between. The CDR3 DNA reads TGTGCCAGCAGCTCCCCCAGCGCGCGGGCATCCGGGGGGGCATATGGCTACACCTTC. This translates into CASSSPSARASGGAYGYTF.

This sequence joins TRBV10-3 and TRBJ1-2, with a weak D call TRBD1 (5 bases). There are 12 residues in the CDR3. Germline lookup yields CDR1 ENHRY and CDR2 SYGVKD. V lost 4 bases and J 4 bases, leaving 7 bases between the germline ends. This CDR3 reads CAISGDSYGYTF. As DNA, the CDR3 is TGTGCCATCAGTGGCGACAGCTATGGCTACACCTTC.